This T cell receptor (beta chain) emerged from a study of blood T cell repertoires in COVID-19. V was shortened by 8 bases and J by 0 bases, with 13 bases between the two germline ends. The germline V gene has CDR1 MNHEY and CDR2 SMNVEV (reference sequence). The CDR3 is 14 amino acids. Sequencing was performed with immunoSEQ multiplex PCR; in TCRdb, only in-frame clones are kept and a portion is missing. This sample has 270,000 or so clones; roughly nine tenths occur once, and the top ten carry 10% to 15%. The sequenced sample consisted of peripheral blood. The chain uses TRBV27 and TRBJ1-1; D is unclear. The receptor comes from a woman younger than 45 with COVID-19, enrolled during active disease. The CDR3 is CASGWAQLNTEAFF. CDR3 nucleotide sequence: TGTGCCAGCGGGTGGGCACAGTTGAACACTGAAGCTTTCTTT.